The sample holds a few counts of the clone carrying this T cell receptor beta chain. This sample stems from a study of T cell repertoires in cytomegalovirus infection. Turning to the study itself: Public TCR beta signature analysis indicated the presence of both CMV infection and matching HLA type.

CDR1 and CDR2 from the germline V gene are MNHNS and SASEGT. This CDR3 is built from 15 residues. V lost 6 bases to trimming and J lost 0 bases, with 12 bases between them. TCRdb itself ran the reads through MiXCR, one entry per CDR3 protein. The sample consists of approximately 700,000 distinct CDR3 sequences, less than 40% of them appearing once. The sequenced material came from PBMCs. The receptor comes from a human donor in good health (CMV status not recorded). Some clones in this sample may be carry-over from other donors' samples. The rearrangement uses TRBV6-1 and TRBJ2-1; possibly TRBD2 for D (6 bases). CDR3 in DNA: TGTGCCAGCAGGGTCCCGGGAGTCTCCTACAATGAGCAGTTCTTC. This encodes CASRVPGVSYNEQFF.